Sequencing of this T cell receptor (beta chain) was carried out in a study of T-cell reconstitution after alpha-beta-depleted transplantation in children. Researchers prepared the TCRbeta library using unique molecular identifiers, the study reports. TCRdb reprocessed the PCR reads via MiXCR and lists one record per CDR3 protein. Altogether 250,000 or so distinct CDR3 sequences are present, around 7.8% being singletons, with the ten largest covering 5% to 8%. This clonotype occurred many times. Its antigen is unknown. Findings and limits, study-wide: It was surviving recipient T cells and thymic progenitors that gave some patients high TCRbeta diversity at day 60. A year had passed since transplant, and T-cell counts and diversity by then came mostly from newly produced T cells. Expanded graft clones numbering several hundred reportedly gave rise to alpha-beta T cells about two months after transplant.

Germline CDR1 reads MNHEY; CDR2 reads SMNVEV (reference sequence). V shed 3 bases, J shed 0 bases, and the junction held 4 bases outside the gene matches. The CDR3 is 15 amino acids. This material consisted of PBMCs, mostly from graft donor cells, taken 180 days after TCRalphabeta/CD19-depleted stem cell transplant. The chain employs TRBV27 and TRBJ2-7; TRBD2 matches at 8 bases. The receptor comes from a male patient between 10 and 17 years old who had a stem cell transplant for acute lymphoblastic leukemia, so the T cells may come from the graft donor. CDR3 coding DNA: TGTGCCAGCAGTTTTGGCGGGGGGTTCTCCTACGAGCAGTACTTC. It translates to CASSFGGGFSYEQYF.